This T cell receptor beta chain was captured by sequencing in a study of glioma-infiltrating T cells after dendritic cell vaccination. Study-level findings and limits: TCR clonality showed no direct relationship with survival.

TCRdb's table, derived via immunoSEQ multiplex PCR, lists solely in-frame clones and lacks some. The sample gives 70,000 to 100,000 clones, roughly 87% of which show up once; about 6.8% is in the top ten. On this clone itself: No antigen is known for it.

Germline V gives CDR1 SQVTM, CDR2 ANQGSEA. The ends lost 8 bases at V and 0 bases at J; junction bases unmatched: 6. The CDR3 consists of 14 residues. The time point here: after dendritic cell vaccination, including at tumor progression/relapse. The TCR sequence derives from a human donor with glioblastoma. Sequencing was performed on blood, taken after dendritic cell vaccination. V is TRBV29-1 and J is TRBJ2-3; 9 nucleotides line up with TRBD1. The chain's CDR3 is CSTDRGGSTDTQYF. DNA of the CDR3: TGCAGCACAGACAGGGGGGGAAGCACAGATACGCAGTATTTT.